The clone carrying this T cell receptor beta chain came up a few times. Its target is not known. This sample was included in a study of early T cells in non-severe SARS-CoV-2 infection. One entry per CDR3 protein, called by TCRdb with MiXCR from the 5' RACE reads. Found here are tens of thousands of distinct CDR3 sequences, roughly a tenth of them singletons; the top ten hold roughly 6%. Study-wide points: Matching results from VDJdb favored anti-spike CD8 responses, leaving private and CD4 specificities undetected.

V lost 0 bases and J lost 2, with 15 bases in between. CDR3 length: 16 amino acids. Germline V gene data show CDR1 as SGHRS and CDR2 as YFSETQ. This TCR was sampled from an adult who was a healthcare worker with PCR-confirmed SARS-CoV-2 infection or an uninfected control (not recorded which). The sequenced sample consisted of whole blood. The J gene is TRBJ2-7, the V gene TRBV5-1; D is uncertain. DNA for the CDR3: TGCGCCAGCAGCTTGGCCGGCGGCGTAACCGCCTACGAGCAGTACTTC. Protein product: CASSLAGGVTAYEQYF.